This T cell receptor beta chain stems from a study of early T cells in non-severe SARS-CoV-2 infection. In its sample, this clonotype was seen many times. Its antigen is unknown. The TCR library protocol attached unique molecular identifiers to the individual cDNA molecules. TCRdb reprocessed the 5' RACE reads with MiXCR, giving one entry per CDR3 protein. The table has 50,000 to 65,000 distinct CDR3 sequences, over 8% seen once. CDR1 and CDR2 (germline): SNHLY, FYNNEI. Germline trimming cut 8 bases from V and 5 bases from J; bases unmatched to any gene: 10. The CDR3 runs to 14 residues. General study results and limits: In VDJdb matching, anti-spike CD8 responses were favored while private and CD4 specificities went missing.

Sequencing was done on a sample of whole blood. The source of this sequence is an adult who was a healthcare worker with PCR-confirmed SARS-CoV-2 infection or an uninfected control (not recorded which). The chain has TRBV2 and TRBJ2-7; TRBD2 aligns across 9 bases. CDR3 loop: CASLMREGFNEQYF. CDR3 sequence (DNA): TGTGCCAGCCTAATGCGGGAGGGCTTTAACGAGCAGTACTTC.